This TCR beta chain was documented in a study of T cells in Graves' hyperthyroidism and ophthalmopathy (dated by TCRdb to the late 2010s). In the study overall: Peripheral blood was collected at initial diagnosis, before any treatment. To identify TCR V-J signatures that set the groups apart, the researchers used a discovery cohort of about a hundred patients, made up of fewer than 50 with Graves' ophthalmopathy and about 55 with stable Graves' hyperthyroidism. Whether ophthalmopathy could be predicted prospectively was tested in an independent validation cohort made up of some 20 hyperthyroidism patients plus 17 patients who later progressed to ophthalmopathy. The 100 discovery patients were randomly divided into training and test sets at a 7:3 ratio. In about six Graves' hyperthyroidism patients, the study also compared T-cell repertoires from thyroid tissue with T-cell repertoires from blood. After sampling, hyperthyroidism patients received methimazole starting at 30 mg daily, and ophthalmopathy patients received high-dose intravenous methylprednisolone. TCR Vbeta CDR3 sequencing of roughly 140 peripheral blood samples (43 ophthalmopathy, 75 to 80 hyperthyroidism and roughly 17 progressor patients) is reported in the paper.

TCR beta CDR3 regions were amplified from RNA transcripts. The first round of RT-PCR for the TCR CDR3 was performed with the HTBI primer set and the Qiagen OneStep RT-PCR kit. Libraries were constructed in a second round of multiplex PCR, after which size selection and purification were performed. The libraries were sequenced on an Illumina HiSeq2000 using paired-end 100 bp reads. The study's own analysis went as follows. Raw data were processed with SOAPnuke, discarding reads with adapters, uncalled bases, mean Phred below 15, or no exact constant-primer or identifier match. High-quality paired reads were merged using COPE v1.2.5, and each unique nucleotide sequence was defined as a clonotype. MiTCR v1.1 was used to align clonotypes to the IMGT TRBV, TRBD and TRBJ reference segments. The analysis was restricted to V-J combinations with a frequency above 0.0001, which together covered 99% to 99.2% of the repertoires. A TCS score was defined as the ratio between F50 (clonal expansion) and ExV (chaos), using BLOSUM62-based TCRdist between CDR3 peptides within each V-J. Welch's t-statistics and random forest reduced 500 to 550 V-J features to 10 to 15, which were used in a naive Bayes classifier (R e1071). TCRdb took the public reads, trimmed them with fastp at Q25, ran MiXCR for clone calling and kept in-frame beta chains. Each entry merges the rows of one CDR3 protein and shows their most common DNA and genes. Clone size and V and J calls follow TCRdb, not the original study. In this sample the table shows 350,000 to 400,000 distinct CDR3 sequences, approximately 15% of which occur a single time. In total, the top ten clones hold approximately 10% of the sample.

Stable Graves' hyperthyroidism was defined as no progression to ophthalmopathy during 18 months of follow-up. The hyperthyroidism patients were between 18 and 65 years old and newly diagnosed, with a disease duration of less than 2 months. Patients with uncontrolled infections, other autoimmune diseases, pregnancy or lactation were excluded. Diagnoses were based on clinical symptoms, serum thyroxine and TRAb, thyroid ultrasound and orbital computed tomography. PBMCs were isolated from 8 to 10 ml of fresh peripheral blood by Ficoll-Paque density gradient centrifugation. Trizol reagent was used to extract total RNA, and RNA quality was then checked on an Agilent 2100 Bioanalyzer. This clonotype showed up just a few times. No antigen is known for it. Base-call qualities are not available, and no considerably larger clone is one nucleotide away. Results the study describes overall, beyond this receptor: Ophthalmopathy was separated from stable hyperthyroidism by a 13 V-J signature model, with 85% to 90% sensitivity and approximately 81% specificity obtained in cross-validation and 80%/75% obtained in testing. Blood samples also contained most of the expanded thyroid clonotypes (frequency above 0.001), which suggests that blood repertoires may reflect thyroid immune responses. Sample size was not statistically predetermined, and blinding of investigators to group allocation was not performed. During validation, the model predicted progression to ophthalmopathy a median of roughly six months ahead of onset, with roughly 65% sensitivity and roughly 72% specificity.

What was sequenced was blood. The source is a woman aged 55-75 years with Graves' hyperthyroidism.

The CDR3 is CASSLAGVTAKNIQYF. The DNA is as follows: TGTGCCAGCAGCCTAGCGGGAGTTACAGCCAAAAACATTCAGTACTTC. Recombination joined TRBV12-3 or TRBV12-4 with TRBJ2-4, and 10 bases in between align with TRBD2. Inclusive of the bounding cysteine and phenylalanine, the CDR3 is 16 residues long. CDR3 DNA only is kept here, 48 bases in frame from base 1. V lost 6 bases and J lost 0 bases, and the count of bases not matched to a germline gene is 5.